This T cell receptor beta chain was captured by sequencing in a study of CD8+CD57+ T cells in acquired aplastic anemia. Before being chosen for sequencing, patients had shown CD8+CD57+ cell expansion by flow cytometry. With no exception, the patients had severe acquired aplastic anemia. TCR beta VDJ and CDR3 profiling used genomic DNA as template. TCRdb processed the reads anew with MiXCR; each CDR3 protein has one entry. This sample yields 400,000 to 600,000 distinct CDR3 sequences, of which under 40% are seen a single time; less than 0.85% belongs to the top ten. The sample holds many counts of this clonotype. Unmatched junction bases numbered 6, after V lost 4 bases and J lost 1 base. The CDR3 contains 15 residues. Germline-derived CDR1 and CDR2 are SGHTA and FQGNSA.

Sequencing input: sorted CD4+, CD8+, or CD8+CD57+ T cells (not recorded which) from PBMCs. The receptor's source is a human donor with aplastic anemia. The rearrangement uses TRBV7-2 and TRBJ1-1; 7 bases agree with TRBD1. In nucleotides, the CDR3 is TGTGCCAGCAGCTCGTTGGACAGGAAGAACACTGAAGCTTTCTTT. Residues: CASSSLDRKNTEAFF.